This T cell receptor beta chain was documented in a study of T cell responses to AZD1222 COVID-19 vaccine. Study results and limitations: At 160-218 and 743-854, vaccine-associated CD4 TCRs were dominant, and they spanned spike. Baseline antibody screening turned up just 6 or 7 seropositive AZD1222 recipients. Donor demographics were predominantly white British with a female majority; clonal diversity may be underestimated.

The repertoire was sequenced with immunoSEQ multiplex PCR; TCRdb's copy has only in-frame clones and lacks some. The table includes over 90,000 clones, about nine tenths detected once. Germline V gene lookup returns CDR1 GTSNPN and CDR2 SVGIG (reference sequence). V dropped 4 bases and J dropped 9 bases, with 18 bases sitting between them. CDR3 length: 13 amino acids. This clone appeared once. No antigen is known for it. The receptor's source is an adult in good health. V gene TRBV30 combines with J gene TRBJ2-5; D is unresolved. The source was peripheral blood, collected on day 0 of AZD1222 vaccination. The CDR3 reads CAWTLNPGWAQYF. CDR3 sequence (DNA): TGTGCCTGGACCTTGAATCCCGGCTGGGCCCAGTACTTC.